One and the same sample provided the 24 T cell receptor beta chains below, sequenced in a study of blood T cell repertoires in COVID-19. Sequenced by immunoSEQ multiplex PCR; TCRdb stores in-frame clones only, minus some. The table has some 170,000 clones, around 87% seen once. The specimen sequenced was peripheral blood. These receptors originate from a woman in her seventies with COVID-19, enrolled during active disease.

V usage is TRBV3-1 (or the pseudogene TRBV3-2) and J usage is TRBJ1-5; 9 bases are shared with TRBD1. V trimming: 4 bases; J trimming: 6 bases; junction bases outside the gene matches: 7. The CDR3 is made up of 15 amino acids. Germline V gene sequence: CDR1 LGHDT, CDR2 YNNKEL (reference sequence). The DNA for the CDR3 is TGTGCCAGCAGCCCGTCGACAGGGGGAGGTCAGCCCCAGCATTTT. It is translated as CASSPSTGGGQPQHF.

The chain employs TRBV15 and TRBJ2-3; 11 nucleotides agree with TRBD2. Trimming removed 2 bases from V and 4 bases from J; junction bases left unmatched: 8. In germline, CDR1 is LNHNV, CDR2 YYDKDF (reference sequence). CDR3 length: 17 residues. The CDR3 nucleotides read TGTGCCACCAGCAGACCCCCAACTAGCGGGAGTTCAGATACGCAGTATTTT. It yields the protein CATSRPPTSGSSDTQYF.

V usage is TRBV3-1 (or the pseudogene TRBV3-2) and J usage is TRBJ1-2; D gene uncertain. There are 16 residues in the CDR3. The germline CDR1 and CDR2 sequences are LGHDT and YNNKEL (reference sequence). V gave up 1 base and J gave up 4 bases, with 16 bases separating them. CDR3: CASSQAIGSFTYGYTF. The CDR3 region has the DNA TGTGCCAGCAGCCAAGCGATCGGGAGTTTCACCTATGGCTACACCTTC.

The chain is built from TRBV12-3 or TRBV12-4 and TRBJ1-2, with a tentative D call TRBD1 (5 bases). The ends were cut back, 5 bases at V and 4 bases at J, with 11 bases in the middle. This CDR3 is 13 amino acids long. The CDR3 loop reads CASSPGQGYGYTF. In nucleotides, the CDR3 is TGTGCCAGCAGTCCCGGACAAGGCTATGGCTACACCTTC.

The rearrangement links TRBV11-2 to TRBJ2-7, with 7 bases that match TRBD1. The germline CDR1 and CDR2 sequences are SGHAT and FQNNGV. Unmatched junction bases numbered 6, after V lost 6 bases and J lost 7 bases. The CDR3 extends over 12 amino acids. CDR3 amino acids: CASSQTGFEQYF. For the CDR3, the DNA is TGTGCCAGCAGTCAGACAGGGTTTGAGCAGTACTTC.

This chain connects TRBV7-2 to TRBJ1-6, with D unresolved. The CDR3 sequence is 17 residues long. The V gene's germline CDR1 is SGHTA and CDR2 FQGNSA. V was clipped by 1 base and J by 0 bases, with 10 bases between them. The CDR3 region is CASSLEFPGSYNSPLHF. CDR3 DNA sequence: TGTGCCAGCAGCTTAGAGTTCCCGGGCTCCTATAATTCACCCCTCCACTTT.

The chain recombines TRBV9 with TRBJ1-2; 8 bases line up with TRBD1. Unmatched junction bases numbered 9, after V lost 4 bases and J lost 4 bases. Germline CDR1 reads SGDLS; CDR2 reads YYNGEE. This CDR3 is 15 amino acids long. This CDR3 is CASSLSQGAGYGYTF. The CDR3 DNA is TGTGCCAGCAGCTTAAGTCAGGGGGCCGGCTATGGCTACACCTTC.

The V and J genes are TRBV28 and TRBJ1-6; 7 bases align to TRBD1. J was trimmed by 4 bases and V by 6 bases; bases with no gene match: 0. Germline CDR1 and CDR2: MDHEN and SYDVKM. This CDR3 has 13 amino acids. CDR3 protein: CASRGQYNSPLHF. The DNA for the CDR3 is TGTGCCAGCAGGGGACAGTATAATTCACCCCTCCACTTT.

The chain employs TRBV30 and TRBJ2-7; 11 nucleotides match TRBD2. V gave up 5 bases and J gave up 3 bases; unmatched junction bases: 3. Germline V gene sequence: CDR1 GTSNPN, CDR2 SVGIG (reference sequence). This CDR3 has 13 residues. The CDR3 DNA follows: TGTGCCTGGGGGACTAGCGGAAGCTACGAGCAGTACTTC. This translates into CAWGTSGSYEQYF.

The chain uses TRBV28 and TRBJ2-7; 9 bases are shared with TRBD1. Germline loops: CDR1 MDHEN, CDR2 SYDVKM. CDR3 length: 15 amino acids. Trimming took 4 bases from V and 2 from J; bases not matched to a gene: 6. CDR3 coding DNA: TGTGCCAGCAGTTCCCCGGGACAGGGAGCCTACGAGCAGTACTTC. Amino acids: CASSSPGQGAYEQYF.

The rearrangement uses TRBV5-5 and TRBJ1-3; 7 nucleotides line up with TRBD1. Per germline, CDR1 SGHKS and CDR2 YYEKEE (reference sequence). There are 16 residues in the CDR3. J lost 0 bases, V lost 4 bases, and 7 bases had no gene match. This CDR3 reads CASSEGARLSGNTIYF. As DNA, the CDR3 is TGTGCCAGCAGCGAGGGGGCCAGGCTCTCTGGAAACACCATATATTTT.

V gene TRBV5-6 combines with J gene TRBJ2-5; D is unclear. Trimming took off 0 bases at V and 4 bases at J, with 16 bases between the two ends. The CDR3 extends over 16 amino acids. Germline loops: CDR1 SGHDT, CDR2 YYEEEE. The CDR3 DNA reads as TGTGCCAGCAGCTTGGTCTCTAGTCAGATTGGAGAGACCCAGTACTTC. It codes for CASSLVSSQIGETQYF.

The rearrangement joins TRBV27 to TRBJ2-7; TRBD1 matches 7 bases. CDR3 size: 14 residues. Trimming took 8 bases from V and 7 from J; bases not matched to a gene: 14. CDR1 and CDR2 (germline): MNHEY, SMNVEV (reference sequence). In nucleotides, the CDR3 is TGTGCCAGCTCGAGACAGGGCGTGAATGTGGAGCAGTACTTC. Its protein product is CASSRQGVNVEQYF.

This rearrangement joins TRBV29-1 to TRBJ2-1; a weak D match, TRBD1 (7 bases). The germline V and J ends were trimmed by 8 bases and 11 bases, with 19 bases remaining between them. The germline V gene encodes CDR1 SQVTM and CDR2 ANQGSEA. The CDR3 loop spans 12 amino acids. The CDR3 nucleotides are TGCAGCTCAGGGGGGCTAGCCGACAAGCAGTTCTTC. Its protein is CSSGGLADKQFF.

The chain couples TRBV6-5 to TRBJ2-2; 7 positions match TRBD2. The V gene end was trimmed by 11 bases and the J gene end by 7 bases; junction bases not matched to a gene: 10. This CDR3 is 13 amino acids long. Germline V gives CDR1 MNHEY, CDR2 SVGAGI. The CDR3 DNA is TGTGCCTCTCGCCGGGAGGTGATCGGGGAGCTGTTTTTT. It encodes CASRREVIGELFF.

The V and J genes are TRBV27 and TRBJ2-3; maybe TRBD2 (7 bases). The germline V gene encodes CDR1 MNHEY and CDR2 SMNVEV (reference sequence). V lost 1 base to trimming and J lost 4 bases, with 12 bases between them. The CDR3 contains 15 residues. As DNA, the CDR3 is TGTGCCAGCAGTTTATTGGGGGGGCGCCCAGATACGCAGTATTTT. Translated: CASSLLGGRPDTQYF.

This rearrangement joins TRBV7-8 to TRBJ2-1; D remains unclear. V shed 1 base and J shed 5 bases, with 6 bases lying between them. The germline CDR1 and CDR2 sequences are SGHVS and FQNEAQ. There are 13 residues in the CDR3. DNA for the CDR3: TGTGCCAGCAGCTTAGGACTTAACAATGAGCAGTTCTTC. Protein product: CASSLGLNNEQFF.

The chain uses TRBV6-1 and TRBJ2-3, with D tentatively TRBD2 (5 bases). This CDR3 has 14 residues. V was trimmed by 0 bases and J by 6 bases, leaving 10 bases between them. Germline-derived CDR1 and CDR2 are MNHNS and SASEGT. The CDR3, as DNA: TGTGCCAGCAGTGAAGCCCCCGGAGGTGATACGCAGTATTTT. Translation gives CASSEAPGGDTQYF.

A few counts support this clone. The chain couples TRBV7-3 to TRBJ1-5; D is undetermined. Trimming shortened V by 3 bases and J by 7 bases, and 10 bases separated the two germline ends. This CDR3 is built from 13 residues. The germline V gene has CDR1 SGHTA and CDR2 FQGTGA. The CDR3 reads CASSLLRGQPQHF. The CDR3 coding sequence is TGTGCCAGCAGCTTGCTGCGGGGACAGCCCCAGCATTTT.

The CDR3 protein is CASSLPGQGSSGANVLTF. In DNA form, the CDR3 reads TGTGCCAGCAGTTTACCGGGACAGGGGTCTTCGGGGGCCAACGTCCTGACTTTC. The V call is TRBV28, the J call TRBJ2-6; 10 positions match TRBD1. The CDR3 contains 18 residues. Germline CDR1 is MDHEN and CDR2 is SYDVKM. The V gene end was trimmed by 2 bases and the J gene end by 4 bases; junction bases not matched to a gene: 8. The entire variable domain, with the rest obtained from reference TRBV28 and TRBJ2-6, is as follows: DVKVTQSSRYLVKRTGEKVFLECVQDMDHENMFWYRQDPGLGLRLIYFSYDVKMKEKGDIPEGYSVSREKKERFSLILESASTNQTSMYLCASSLPGQGSSGANVLTFGAGSRLTVL.

V usage is TRBV19 and J usage is TRBJ1-3; D remains unclear. The CDR3 runs to 13 residues. CDR1 LNHDA and CDR2 SQIVND come from the germline V gene (reference sequence). Trimming shortened V by 6 bases and J by 3 bases, and 9 bases separated the two germline ends. The CDR3 here is CASSDKFGNTIYF. The DNA for the CDR3 is TGTGCCAGTAGCGACAAATTTGGAAACACCATATATTTT. Full variable domain (rest looked up from reference TRBV19 and TRBJ1-3): DGGITQSPKYLFRKEGQNVTLSCEQNLNHDAMYWYRQDPGQGLRLIYYSQIVNDFQKGDIAEGYSVSREKKESFPLTVTSAQKNPTAFYLCASSDKFGNTIYFGEGSWLTVV.

DNA of the CDR3: TGCGCCAGCAGCAGGGGGACAGGGGGTACCGGGACTAGCGGGACCATCTACGAGCAGTACTTC. It yields the protein CASSRGTGGTGTSGTIYEQYF. This chain links TRBV4-1 with TRBJ2-7; TRBD2 aligns across 13 bases. J was trimmed by 3 bases and V by 5 bases; bases with no gene match: 22. CDR3 length: 21 amino acids. Germline-derived CDR1 and CDR2 are MGHRA and YSYEKL.

The chain couples TRBV6-5 to TRBJ2-3; TRBD2 aligns across 12 bases. Germline CDR1 reads MNHEY; CDR2 reads SVGAGI. CDR3 size: 16 residues. The V segment lost 4 bases and the J segment 5 bases; nucleotides outside the gene matches: 7. CDR3 coding DNA: TGTGCCAGCAGTTCACCGACTAGCGGGAGTGGAGATACGCAGTATTTT. Protein: CASSSPTSGSGDTQYF.

The V call is TRBV3-1 (or the pseudogene TRBV3-2), the J call TRBJ2-2, with unresolved D. Germline V gene data show CDR1 as LGHDT and CDR2 as YNNKEL (reference sequence). There are 13 residues in the CDR3. Trimming shortened V by 6 bases and J by 4 bases, and 9 bases separated the two germline ends. This CDR3 reads CASRKHTTGELFF. CDR3 coding DNA: TGTGCCAGCAGGAAACATACCACCGGGGAGCTGTTTTTT.